This TCR beta chain emerged from a study of T-cell reconstitution after alpha-beta-depleted transplantation in children. Unique molecular identifiers tagged the TCRbeta library. Each CDR3 protein gets one entry after TCRdb re-called the PCR reads with MiXCR. The sample includes 190,000 or so distinct CDR3 sequences, about 6.8% of them seen just once. There are 13 residues in the CDR3. The V and J ends lost 5 bases and 11 bases, in that order; junction bases with no gene match: 11. CDR1 SGHVS and CDR2 FNYEAQ come from the germline V gene. J is TRBJ2-5 and V is TRBV7-6, with 7 bases matching TRBD1. This clonotype was obtained from a human donor who donated a stem cell graft to a child with Wiskott-Aldrich syndrome. The sequencing here drew on PBMCs from the stem cell graft donor, taken from the stem cell graft. The CDR3 coding sequence is TGTGCCAGCAGCGCCGGGACAGACCTCGTTCAGTACTTC. Residues: CASSAGTDLVQYF. Looking up the rest from reference TRBV7-6 and TRBJ2-5 gives the full variable domain: GAGVSQSPRYKVTKRGQDVALRCDPISGHVSLYWYRQALGQGPEFLTYFNYEAQQDKSGLPNDRFSAERPEGSISTLTIQRTEQRDSAMYRCASSAGTDLVQYFGPGTRLLVL.